The text below deals with one T cell receptor beta chain. The sample holds other DNA sequences that translate to the same CDR3. The protocol was immunoSEQ multiplex PCR, while the TCRdb copy is restricted to in-frame clones and leaves out a portion. The sample holds around 68,000 clones, 65% to 80% seen once. Germline CDR1 reads SGHRS; CDR2 reads YFSETQ. This CDR3 is built from 15 residues. Trimming pared 4 bases from V and 8 bases from J, leaving 18 bases between. This entry is derived from a study of blood T cell repertoires in COVID-19. Sequenced: peripheral blood. This chain connects TRBV5-1 to TRBJ2-2, with TRBD1 as a possible D gene (6 bases). The sequence was collected from a woman aged 45 to 65 with acute or convalescent COVID-19. CDR3 residues: CASSKLQGLAGELFF. The CDR3 DNA is TGCGCCAGCAGCAAACTCCAGGGGCTAGCTGGGGAGCTGTTTTTT.